Reported below is one T cell receptor (beta chain). The target antigen is unknown. Construction of TCR beta libraries relied on iRepertoire HTBI primers and on Arm-PCR targeting CDR3 regions. TCRdb re-called the multiplex PCR reads through MiXCR, storing one row per CDR3 protein. The top ten hold more than 8.5% of the sample, which has about 540,000 distinct CDR3 sequences, roughly 13% seen once. With V trimmed by 1 base and J by 4 bases, 9 bases remained unmatched. CDR1 and CDR2 from the germline V gene are LNHDA and SQIVND (reference sequence). The CDR3 length is 19 residues. The sample originates from a study of regulatory T cells in long-lasting Graves disease. Study results and limitations: A greater number of public clonotypes (2,741) was shared by persistent patients than by new patients (around 960).

Time point described: newly diagnosed GD, antithyroid drugs for less than 3 months. The TCR library was made from RNA that had been extracted from PBMCs in TRIzol. These data are also associated with another study on T cells in Graves' hyperthyroidism and ophthalmopathy. That investigation notes: The primer set for the first-round RT-PCR of the TCR CDR3 was HTBI. Most thyroid clonotypes that were expanded above 0.001 also turned up in blood. Ophthalmopathy prediction by the model preceded onset by a median about 6.3 months.

The sequence was collected from a man younger than 45 with Graves disease. The chain is built from TRBV19 and TRBJ2-1; 14 bases fit TRBD2. Specimen: peripheral blood mononuclear cells (PBMCs), collected at new diagnosis, from a patient treated with antithyroid drugs. CDR3 amino acids: CASSIGGTSGRRTYNEQFF. In DNA form, the CDR3 reads TGTGCCAGTAGTATAGGCGGGACTAGCGGGAGAAGGACATACAATGAGCAGTTCTTC.